The sequence of this T cell receptor (beta chain) was determined in a study of T cells in localized non-small cell lung cancer. Germline V gives CDR1 SGHDT, CDR2 YYEEEE. V lost 2 bases to trimming and J lost 0 bases, with 11 bases between them. CDR3 length: 15 amino acids. Method: immunoSEQ multiplex PCR; TCRdb's copy keeps in-frame clones and lacks some. The sample has 100,000 to 150,000 clones, 89% seen once. This sequence joins TRBV5-6 and TRBJ1-1; possibly TRBD1 for D (5 bases). The receptor was derived from a female donor older than 55 with stage I lung adenocarcinoma. The sequencing used peripheral blood, collected before any cancer treatment. CDR3 sequence: CASSFPRGVNTEAFF. The CDR3 DNA is TGTGCCAGCAGCTTTCCCCGGGGGGTGAACACTGAAGCTTTCTTT.